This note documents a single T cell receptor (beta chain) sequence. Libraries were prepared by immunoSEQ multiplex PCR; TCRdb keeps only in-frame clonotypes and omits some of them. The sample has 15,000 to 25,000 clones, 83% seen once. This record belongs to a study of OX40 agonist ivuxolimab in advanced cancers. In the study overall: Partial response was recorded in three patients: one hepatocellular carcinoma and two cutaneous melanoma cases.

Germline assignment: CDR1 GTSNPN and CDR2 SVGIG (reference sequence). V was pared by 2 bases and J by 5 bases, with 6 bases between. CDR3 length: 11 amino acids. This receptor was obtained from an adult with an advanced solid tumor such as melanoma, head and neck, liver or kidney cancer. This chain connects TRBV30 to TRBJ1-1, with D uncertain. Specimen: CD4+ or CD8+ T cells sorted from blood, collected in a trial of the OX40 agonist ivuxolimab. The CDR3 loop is CAWSLDTEAFF. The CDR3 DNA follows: TGTGCCTGGAGTCTGGATACTGAAGCTTTCTTT.